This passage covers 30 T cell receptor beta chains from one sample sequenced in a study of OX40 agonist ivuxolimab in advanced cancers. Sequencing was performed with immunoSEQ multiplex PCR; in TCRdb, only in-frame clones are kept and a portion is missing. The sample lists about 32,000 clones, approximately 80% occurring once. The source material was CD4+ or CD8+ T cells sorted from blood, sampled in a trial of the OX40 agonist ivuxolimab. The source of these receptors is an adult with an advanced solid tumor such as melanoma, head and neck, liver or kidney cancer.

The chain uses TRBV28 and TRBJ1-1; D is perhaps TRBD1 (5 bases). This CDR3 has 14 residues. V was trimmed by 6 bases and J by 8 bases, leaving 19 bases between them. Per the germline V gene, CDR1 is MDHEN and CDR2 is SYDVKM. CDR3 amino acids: CASSNPGPLREAFF. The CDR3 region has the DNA TGTGCCAGCAGCAATCCGGGACCCCTTAGGGAAGCTTTCTTT.

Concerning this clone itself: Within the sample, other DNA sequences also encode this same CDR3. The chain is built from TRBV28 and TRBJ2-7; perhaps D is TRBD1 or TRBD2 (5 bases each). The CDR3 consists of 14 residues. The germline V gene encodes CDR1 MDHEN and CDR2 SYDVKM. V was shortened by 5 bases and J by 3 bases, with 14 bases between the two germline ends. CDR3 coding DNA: TGTGCCAGCAGTCCACCCGGGACGGGCTACGAGCAGTACTTC. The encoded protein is CASSPPGTGYEQYF. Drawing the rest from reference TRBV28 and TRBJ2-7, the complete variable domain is DVKVTQSSRYLVKRTGEKVFLECVQDMDHENMFWYRQDPGLGLRLIYFSYDVKMKEKGDIPEGYSVSREKKERFSLILESASTNQTSMYLCASSPPGTGYEQYFGPGTRLTVT.

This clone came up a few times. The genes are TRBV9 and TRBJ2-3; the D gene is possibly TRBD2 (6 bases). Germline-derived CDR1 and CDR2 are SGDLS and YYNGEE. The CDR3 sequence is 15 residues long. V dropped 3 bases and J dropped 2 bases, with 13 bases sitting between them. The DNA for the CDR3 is TGTGCCAGCAGCGGCCGACTAGGACACACAGATACGCAGTATTTT. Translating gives CASSGRLGHTDTQYF.

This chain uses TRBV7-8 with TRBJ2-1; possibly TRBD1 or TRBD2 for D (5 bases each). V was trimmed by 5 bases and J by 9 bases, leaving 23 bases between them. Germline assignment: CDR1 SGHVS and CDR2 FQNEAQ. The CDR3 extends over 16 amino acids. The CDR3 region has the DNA TGTGCCAGCAGCCCCCGGGGCCACCAGCAACTTGCTGAGCAGTTCTTC. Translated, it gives CASSPRGHQQLAEQFF.

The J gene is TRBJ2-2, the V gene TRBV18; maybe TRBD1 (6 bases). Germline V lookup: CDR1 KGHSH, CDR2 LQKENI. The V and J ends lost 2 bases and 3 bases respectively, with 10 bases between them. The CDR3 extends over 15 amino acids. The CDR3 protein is CASSPYPGDTGELFF. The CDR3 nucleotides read TGTGCCAGCTCACCATATCCAGGGGACACCGGGGAGCTGTTTTTT.

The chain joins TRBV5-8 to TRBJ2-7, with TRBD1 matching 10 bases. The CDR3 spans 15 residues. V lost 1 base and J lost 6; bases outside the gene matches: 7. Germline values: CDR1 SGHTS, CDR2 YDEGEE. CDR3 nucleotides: TGTGCCAGCAGCTTGTACGGGACAGGGGCGTCCGAGCAGTACTTC. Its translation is CASSLYGTGASEQYF. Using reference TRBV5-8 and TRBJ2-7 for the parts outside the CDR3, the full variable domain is EAGVTQSPTHLIKTRGQQATLRCSPISGHTSVYWYQQALGLGLQFLLWYDEGEERNRGNFPPRFSGRQFPNYSSELNVNALELEDSALYLCASSLYGTGASEQYFGPGTRLTVT.

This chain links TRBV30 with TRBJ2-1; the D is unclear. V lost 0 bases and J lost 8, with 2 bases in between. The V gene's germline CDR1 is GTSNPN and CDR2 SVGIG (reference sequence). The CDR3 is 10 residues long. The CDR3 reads CAWSVDEQFF. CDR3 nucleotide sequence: TGTGCCTGGAGTGTGGATGAGCAGTTCTTC.

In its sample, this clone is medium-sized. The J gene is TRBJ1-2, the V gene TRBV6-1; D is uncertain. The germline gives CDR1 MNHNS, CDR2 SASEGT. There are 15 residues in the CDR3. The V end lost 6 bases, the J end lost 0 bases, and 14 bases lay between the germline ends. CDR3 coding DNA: TGTGCCAGCAGGAAGGGCCTAGGCCCTAACTATGGCTACACCTTC. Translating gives CASRKGLGPNYGYTF.

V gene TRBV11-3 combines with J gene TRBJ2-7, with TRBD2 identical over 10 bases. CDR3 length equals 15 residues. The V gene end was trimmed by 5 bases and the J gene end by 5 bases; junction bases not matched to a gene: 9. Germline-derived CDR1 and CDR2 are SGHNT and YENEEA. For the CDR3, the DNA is TGTGCCAGCAGCACGCTTAGCGGGGGGCGTGACGAGCAGTACTTC. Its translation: CASSTLSGGRDEQYF.

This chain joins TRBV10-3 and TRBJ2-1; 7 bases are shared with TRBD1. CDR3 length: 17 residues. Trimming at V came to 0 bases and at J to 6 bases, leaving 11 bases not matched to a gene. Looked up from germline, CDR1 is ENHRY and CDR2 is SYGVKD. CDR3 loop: CAISESNRDRGPNEQFF. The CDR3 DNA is TGTGCCATCAGTGAGTCGAATCGGGACAGAGGCCCCAATGAGCAGTTCTTC.

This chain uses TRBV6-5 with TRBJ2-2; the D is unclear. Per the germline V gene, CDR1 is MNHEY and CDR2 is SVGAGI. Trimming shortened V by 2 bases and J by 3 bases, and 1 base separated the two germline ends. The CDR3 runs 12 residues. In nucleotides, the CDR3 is TGTGCCAGCAGTTACCACACCGGGGAGCTGTTTTTT. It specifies CASSYHTGELFF.

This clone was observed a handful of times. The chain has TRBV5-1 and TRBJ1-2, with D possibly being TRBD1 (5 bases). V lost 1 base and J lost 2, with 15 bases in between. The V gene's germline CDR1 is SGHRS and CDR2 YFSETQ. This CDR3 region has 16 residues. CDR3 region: CASSLPRDEGNYGYTF. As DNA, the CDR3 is TGCGCCAGCAGCTTGCCCAGGGATGAGGGGAACTATGGCTACACCTTC.

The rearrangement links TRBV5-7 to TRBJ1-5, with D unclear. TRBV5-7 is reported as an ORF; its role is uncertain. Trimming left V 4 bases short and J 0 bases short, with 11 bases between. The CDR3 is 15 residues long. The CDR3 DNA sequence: TGTGCCAGCAGCGTACGAACAGCTAGCAATCAGCCCCAGCATTTT. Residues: CASSVRTASNQPQHF.

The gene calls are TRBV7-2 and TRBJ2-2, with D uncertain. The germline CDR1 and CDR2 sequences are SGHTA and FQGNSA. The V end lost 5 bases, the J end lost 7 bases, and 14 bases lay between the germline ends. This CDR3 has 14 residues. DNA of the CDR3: TGTGCCAGCAGCCCGGGCCCGGCCGACGGGGAGCTGTTTTTT. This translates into CASSPGPADGELFF.

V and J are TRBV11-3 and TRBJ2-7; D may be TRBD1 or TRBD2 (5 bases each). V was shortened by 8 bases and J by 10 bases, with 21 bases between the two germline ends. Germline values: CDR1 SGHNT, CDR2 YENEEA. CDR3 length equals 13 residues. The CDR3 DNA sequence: TGTGCCAGCGGGACCGCAAACACAGGATTCCAGTACTTC. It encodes CASGTANTGFQYF.

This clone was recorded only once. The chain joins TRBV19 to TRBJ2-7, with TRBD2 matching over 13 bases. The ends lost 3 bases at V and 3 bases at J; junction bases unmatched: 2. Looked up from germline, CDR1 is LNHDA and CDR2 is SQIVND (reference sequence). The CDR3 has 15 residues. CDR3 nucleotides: TGTGCCAGTAGTATGGGACTAGCGGGAAACTACGAGCAGTACTTC. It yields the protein CASSMGLAGNYEQYF. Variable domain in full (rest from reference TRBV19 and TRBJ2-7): DGGITQSPKYLFRKEGQNVTLSCEQNLNHDAMYWYRQDPGQGLRLIYYSQIVNDFQKGDIAEGYSVSREKKESFPLTVTSAQKNPTAFYLCASSMGLAGNYEQYFGPGTRLTVT.

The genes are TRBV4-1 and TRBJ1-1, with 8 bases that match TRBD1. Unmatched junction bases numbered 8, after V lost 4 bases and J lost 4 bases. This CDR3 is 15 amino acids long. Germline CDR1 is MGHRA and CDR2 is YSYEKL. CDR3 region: CASSPWTGQGTEAFF. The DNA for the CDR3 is TGCGCCAGCAGCCCCTGGACAGGGCAAGGCACTGAAGCTTTCTTT.

The DNA for the CDR3 is TGTGCCAGCAGCCTCCCGGGGGACTATGGCTACACCTTC. It is translated as CASSLPGDYGYTF. The chain joins TRBV28 to TRBJ1-2; a possible D gene is TRBD1 (5 bases). CDR1 and CDR2 from the germline V gene are MDHEN and SYDVKM. CDR3 length equals 13 residues. V shed 6 bases and J shed 3 bases, with 11 bases lying between them.

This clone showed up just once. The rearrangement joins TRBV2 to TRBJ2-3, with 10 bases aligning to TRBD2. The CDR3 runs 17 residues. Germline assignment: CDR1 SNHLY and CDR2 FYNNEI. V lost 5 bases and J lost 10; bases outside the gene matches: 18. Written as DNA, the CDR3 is TGTGCCAGCAGTCCCCTAGCGGGAGCAATCTGGGAGGGAGCGCAGTATTTT. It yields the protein CASSPLAGAIWEGAQYF.

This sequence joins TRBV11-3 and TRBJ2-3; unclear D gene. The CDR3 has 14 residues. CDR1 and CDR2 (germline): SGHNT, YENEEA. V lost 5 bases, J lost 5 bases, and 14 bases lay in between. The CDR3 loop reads CASSPSNIEDTQYF. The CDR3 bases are TGTGCCAGCAGCCCTAGTAACATAGAAGATACGCAGTATTTT.

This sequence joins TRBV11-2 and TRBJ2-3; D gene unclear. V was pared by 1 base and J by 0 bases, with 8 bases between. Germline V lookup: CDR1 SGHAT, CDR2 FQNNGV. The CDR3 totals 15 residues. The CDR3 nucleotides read TGTGCCAGCAGCTTAGGAACCTCTAGCACAGATACGCAGTATTTT. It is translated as CASSLGTSSTDTQYF.

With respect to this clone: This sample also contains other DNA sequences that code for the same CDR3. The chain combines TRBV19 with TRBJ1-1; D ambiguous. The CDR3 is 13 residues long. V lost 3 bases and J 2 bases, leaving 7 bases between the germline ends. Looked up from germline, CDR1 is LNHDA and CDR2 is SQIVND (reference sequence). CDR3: CASSISGNTEAFF. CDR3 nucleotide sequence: TGTGCCAGTAGTATTTCCGGTAACACTGAAGCTTTCTTT.

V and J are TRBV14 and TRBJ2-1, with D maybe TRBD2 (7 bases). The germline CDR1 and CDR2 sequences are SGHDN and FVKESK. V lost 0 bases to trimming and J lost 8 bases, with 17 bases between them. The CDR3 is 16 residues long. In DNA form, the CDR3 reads TGTGCCAGCAGCCAAGAGGGGGGGGCCGCACTACATGAGCAGTTCTTC. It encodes CASSQEGGAALHEQFF.

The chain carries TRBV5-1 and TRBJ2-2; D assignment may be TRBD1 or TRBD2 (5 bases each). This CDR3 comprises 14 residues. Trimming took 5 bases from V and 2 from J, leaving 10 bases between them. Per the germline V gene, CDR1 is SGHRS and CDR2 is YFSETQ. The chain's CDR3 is CASRGVENTGELFF. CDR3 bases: TGCGCCAGCAGGGGGGTAGAAAACACCGGGGAGCTGTTTTTT.

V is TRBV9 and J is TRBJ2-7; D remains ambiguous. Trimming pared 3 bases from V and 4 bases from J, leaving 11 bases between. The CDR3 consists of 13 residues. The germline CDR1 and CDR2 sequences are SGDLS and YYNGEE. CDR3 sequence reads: CASSAPTSYEQYF. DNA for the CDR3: TGTGCCAGCAGCGCCCCAACCAGTTACGAGCAGTACTTC.

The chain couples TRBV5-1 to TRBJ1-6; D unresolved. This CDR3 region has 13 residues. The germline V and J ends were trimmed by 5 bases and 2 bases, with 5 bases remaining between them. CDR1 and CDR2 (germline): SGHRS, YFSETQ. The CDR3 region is CASRGPYNSPLHF. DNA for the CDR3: TGCGCCAGCAGAGGTCCCTATAATTCACCCCTCCACTTT.

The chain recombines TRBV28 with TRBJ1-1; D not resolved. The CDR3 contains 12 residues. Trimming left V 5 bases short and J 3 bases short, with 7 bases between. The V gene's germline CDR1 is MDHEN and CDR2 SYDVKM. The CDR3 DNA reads TGTGCCAGCAGTGACGCGTACACTGAAGCTTTCTTT. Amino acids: CASSDAYTEAFF.

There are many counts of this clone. The CDR3 DNA reads as TGTGCCAGCAGTTACAAGGGGTACGCATTCTCCTACGAGCAGTACTTC. As protein: CASSYKGYAFSYEQYF. This chain joins TRBV7-9 and TRBJ2-7; D may be TRBD1 (5 bases). The germline V and J ends were trimmed by 6 bases and 0 bases, with 18 bases remaining between them. The CDR3 runs to 16 residues. CDR1 is SEHNR and CDR2 is FQNEAQ in the germline V gene (reference sequence).

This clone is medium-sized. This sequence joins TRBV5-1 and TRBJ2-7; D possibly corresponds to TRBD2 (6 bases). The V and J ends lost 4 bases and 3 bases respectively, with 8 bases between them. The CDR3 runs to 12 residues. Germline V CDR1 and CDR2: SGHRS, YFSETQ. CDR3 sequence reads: CASSGDFYEQYF. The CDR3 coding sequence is TGCGCCAGCAGCGGGGACTTCTACGAGCAGTACTTC.

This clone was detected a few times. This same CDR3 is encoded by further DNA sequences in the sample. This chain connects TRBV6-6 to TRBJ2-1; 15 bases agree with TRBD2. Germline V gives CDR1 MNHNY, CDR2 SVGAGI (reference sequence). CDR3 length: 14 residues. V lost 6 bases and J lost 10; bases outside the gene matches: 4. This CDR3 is CASSDGTSGGEQFF. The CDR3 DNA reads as TGTGCCAGCAGCGACGGGACTAGCGGGGGGGAGCAGTTCTTC.